This T cell receptor (beta chain) was sequenced in a study of Graves' ophthalmopathy and Graves' hyperthyroidism. Study-wide findings and caveats: Detection in blood was also observed for most expanded thyroid clonotypes above 0.001 frequency.

There are many counts of this clonotype. Its antigen is still unknown. The CDR3 is made up of 14 amino acids. Germline values: CDR1 MGHDK, CDR2 SYGVNS. V was trimmed by 4 bases and J by 1 base, leaving 11 bases between them. As the template, RNA transcripts were used to amplify TCR beta CDR3 regions. A first-round RT-PCR used HTBI primers, followed by a second-round multiplex PCR. TCRdb ran MiXCR on the multiplex PCR reads and lists one entry per CDR3 protein. The repertoire holds hundreds of thousands of distinct CDR3 sequences, around 21% seen once, with approximately 3% in the top ten. Lactation, pregnancy, uncontrolled infections and other autoimmune diseases were all grounds for excluding patients.

The V gene is TRBV25-1, the J gene TRBJ2-7; no definite D call. Sequenced sample: peripheral blood. This clonotype was sampled from a woman aged 18-29 years with stable Graves' hyperthyroidism. The CDR3 spells CASSAQETSYEQYF. For the CDR3, the DNA is TGTGCCAGCAGTGCCCAAGAAACATCCTACGAGCAGTACTTC.